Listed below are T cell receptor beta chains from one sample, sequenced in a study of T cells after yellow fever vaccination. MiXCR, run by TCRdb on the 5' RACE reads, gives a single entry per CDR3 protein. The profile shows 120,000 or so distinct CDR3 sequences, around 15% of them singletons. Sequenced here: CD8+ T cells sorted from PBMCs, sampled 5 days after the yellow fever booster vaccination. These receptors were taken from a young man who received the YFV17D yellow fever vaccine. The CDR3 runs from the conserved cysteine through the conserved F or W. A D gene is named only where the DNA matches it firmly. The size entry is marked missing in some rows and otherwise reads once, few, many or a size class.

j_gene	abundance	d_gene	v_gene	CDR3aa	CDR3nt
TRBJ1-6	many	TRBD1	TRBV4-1	CASSNGVSRGQENSPLHF	TGCGCCAGCAGTAATGGGGTGTCCAGGGGGCAGGAAAATTCACCCCTCCACTTT
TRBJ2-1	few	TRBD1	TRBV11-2	CASSRTGLTSYNEQFF	TGTGCCAGCAGCCGGACAGGCCTTACCTCCTACAATGAGCAGTTCTTC
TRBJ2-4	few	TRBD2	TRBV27	CASTSRLAGGLAKNIQYF	TGTGCCAGCACGTCTCGACTAGCGGGGGGACTAGCCAAAAACATTCAGTACTTC
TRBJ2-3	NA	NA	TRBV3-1	CASSQEGIGRGTTDTQYF	TGTGCCAGCAGCCAAGAGGGGATTGGAAGGGGGACCACAGATACGCAGTATTTT
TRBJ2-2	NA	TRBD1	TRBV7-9	CASSFRTGTNTGELFF	TGTGCCAGCAGCTTTAGGACAGGGACGAACACCGGGGAGCTGTTTTTT
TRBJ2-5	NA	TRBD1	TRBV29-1	CSVGRTGLDQETQYF	TGCAGCGTTGGACGGACAGGACTCGACCAAGAGACCCAGTACTTC
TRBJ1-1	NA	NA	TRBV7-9	CASSLSEVGNTEAFF	TGTGCCAGCAGCTTATCGGAGGTTGGGAACACTGAAGCTTTCTTT
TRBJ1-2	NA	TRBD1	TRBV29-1	CSVERGQWYGYTF	TGCAGCGTTGAAAGGGGGCAATGGTATGGCTACACCTTC
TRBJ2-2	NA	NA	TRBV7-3	CASSLVSWQLGGELFF	TGTGCCAGCAGCTTAGTATCATGGCAATTGGGCGGGGAGCTGTTTTTT
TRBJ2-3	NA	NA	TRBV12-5	CASGCCTSSQYF	TGTGCTAGTGGTTGCTGCACCTCATCGCAGTATTTT
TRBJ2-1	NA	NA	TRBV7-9	CASSLLNNEQFF	TGTGCCAGCAGCTTACTGAACAATGAGCAGTTCTTC
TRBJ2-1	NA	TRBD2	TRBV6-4	CASSDSGSGGSYNEQFF	TGTGCCAGCAGTGACTCGGGTAGCGGGGGATCCTACAATGAGCAGTTCTTC
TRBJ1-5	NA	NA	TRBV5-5	CASKLSHPTDQQGENQPQHF	TGTGCCAGCAAGTTATCCCATCCAACCGATCAACAGGGAGAGAATCAGCCCCAGCATTTT
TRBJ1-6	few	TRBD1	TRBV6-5	CASTQGASPLHF	TGTGCCAGCACACAGGGGGCCTCACCCCTCCACTTT
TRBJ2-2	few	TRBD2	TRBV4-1	CASSHLGGANTGELFF	TGCGCCAGCAGCCACCTCGGGGGGGCGAACACCGGGGAGCTGTTTTTT
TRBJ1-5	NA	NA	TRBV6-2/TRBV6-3	CASRQTTGQPQHF	TGTGCCAGCAGGCAAACTACAGGACAGCCCCAGCATTTT
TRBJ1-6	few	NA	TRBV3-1	CATSETAYNSPLHF	TGTGCCACCTCCGAGACGGCCTATAATTCACCCCTCCACTTT
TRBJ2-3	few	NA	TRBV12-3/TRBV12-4	CASSTGISSTDTQYF	TGTGCCAGCAGTACAGGGATCTCTAGCACAGATACGCAGTATTTT
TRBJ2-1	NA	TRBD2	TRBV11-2	CASSLRASGFSAEQFF	TGTGCCAGCAGCTTACGGGCTAGCGGGTTTTCGGCTGAGCAGTTCTTC
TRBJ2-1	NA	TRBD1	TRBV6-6	CASSSVRGIKNNEQFF	TGTGCCAGCAGTTCCGTCAGGGGGATAAAGAACAATGAGCAGTTCTTC
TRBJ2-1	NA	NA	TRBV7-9	CASSPQGYNEQFF	TGTGCCAGCAGCCCACAGGGTTACAATGAGCAGTTCTTC
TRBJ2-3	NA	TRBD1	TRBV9	CASSAWDRPTSTDTQYF	TGTGCCAGCAGCGCGTGGGACAGGCCTACTAGCACAGATACGCAGTATTTT
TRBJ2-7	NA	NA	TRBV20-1	CSARGGPSTYEQYF	TGCAGTGCTAGAGGGGGACCGTCCACCTACGAGCAGTACTTC
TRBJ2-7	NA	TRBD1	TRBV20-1	CSAPASSGTDYEQYF	TGCAGTGCCCCAGCGTCGTCCGGGACAGACTACGAGCAGTACTTC
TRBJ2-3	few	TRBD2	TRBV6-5	CASSFLAGDRTDTQYF	TGTGCCAGCAGTTTTCTAGCGGGGGATCGCACAGATACGCAGTATTTT
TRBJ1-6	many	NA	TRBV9	CASSPRDRLNSPLHF	TGTGCCAGCAGCCCTCGAGACAGGCTTAATTCACCCCTCCACTTT
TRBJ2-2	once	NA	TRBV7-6	CASSLVIGHRGELFF	TGTGCCAGCAGCCTGGTGATCGGTCACCGCGGGGAGCTGTTTTTT
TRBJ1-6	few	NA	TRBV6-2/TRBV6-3	CASSRGDSPLHF	TGTGCCAGCAGTCGGGGAGATTCACCCCTCCACTTT
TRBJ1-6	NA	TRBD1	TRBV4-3	CASSQAPGTAGYNSPLHF	TGCGCCAGCAGCCAAGCCCCGGGGACAGCCGGCTATAATTCACCCCTCCACTTT
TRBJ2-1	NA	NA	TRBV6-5	CAVSGENWQFF	TGTGCTGTATCAGGGGAAAACTGGCAGTTCTTC
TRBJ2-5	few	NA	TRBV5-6	CASSLPTDQETQYF	TGTGCCAGCAGCTTGCCGACGGATCAAGAGACCCAGTACTTC
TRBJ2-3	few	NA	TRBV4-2	CASSSTTDTQYF	TGTGCCAGCAGCTCCACGACAGATACGCAGTATTTT
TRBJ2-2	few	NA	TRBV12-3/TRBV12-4	CASSSQRDSNTGELFF	TGTGCCAGCAGTTCGCAGCGGGACAGCAACACCGGGGAGCTGTTTTTT
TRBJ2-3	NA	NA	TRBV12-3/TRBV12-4	CASRESTDTQYF	TGTGCCAGCAGGGAGAGCACAGATACGCAGTATTTT
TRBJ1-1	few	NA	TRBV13	CASSSWDLNTEAFF	TGTGCCAGCAGCTCCTGGGACCTGAACACTGAAGCTTTCTTT
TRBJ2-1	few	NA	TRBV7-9	CASSLVGGSLYNEQFF	TGTGCCAGCAGCTTAGTGGGGGGATCCCTCTACAATGAGCAGTTCTTC
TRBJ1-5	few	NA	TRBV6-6	CASSWGGGHRSNQPQHF	TGTGCCAGCAGTTGGGGGGGGGGACATCGGAGCAATCAGCCCCAGCATTTT
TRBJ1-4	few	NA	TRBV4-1	CASSHPPAGQEGEKLFFF	NA
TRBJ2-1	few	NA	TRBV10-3	CAISVAGDNNEQFF	TGTGCCATCAGTGTGGCAGGGGATAACAATGAGCAGTTCTTC
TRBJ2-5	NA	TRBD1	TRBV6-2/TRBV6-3	CASSPFWKGARETQYF	TGTGCCAGCAGTCCGTTTTGGAAGGGGGCGCGGGAGACCCAGTACTTC
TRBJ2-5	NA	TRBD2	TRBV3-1	CASSPYQRGGVETQYF	TGTGCCAGCAGCCCCTATCAGCGGGGGGGAGTAGAGACCCAGTACTTC
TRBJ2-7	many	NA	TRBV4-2	CASSQDSAFSGLDYEQYF	TGTGCCAGCAGCCAAGATTCGGCCTTCTCAGGATTGGACTACGAGCAGTACTTC